This T cell receptor (beta chain) was retrieved from a study of blood T cells in healthy people across ages. Study overall: Template-switching capture recovered about one barcoded beta molecule per two T cells.

This clonotype showed up just a few times. Its target is not known. The authors ran a second PCR of roughly 6 to 11 cycles using a sample-barcoded 5' primer and a J-beta primer mix. Using its own MiXCR run on the 5' RACE reads, TCRdb lists one record per CDR3 protein. The repertoire holds about 780,000 distinct CDR3 sequences, with under 30% as singletons. Findings and caveats of the study: Observed TCR beta diversity per million T cells went down as age went up. This fall followed a roughly linear course with age. Relative to aged donors, long-lived donors carried more naive CD4+ cells and displayed higher diversity.

A further study also used this sample, focusing on T cells of mothers and their children. That paper adds: Donation involved three healthy Caucasian mothers and the six children that they had.

This receptor was taken from a boy younger than 18 in good health. The sequencing input was blood.

CDR3 DNA sequence: TGTGCCACCAGTGACCCGACTAGCTCCAATGAGCAGTTCTTC. This translates into CATSDPTSSNEQFF. This sequence joins TRBV24-1 and TRBJ2-1, with 7 bases matching TRBD2. With 4 bases clipped from V and 6 bases from J, the junction kept 5 bases outside the gene matches. CDR3 length equals 14 residues. Germline V CDR1 and CDR2: KGHDR, SFDVKD.